This T cell receptor (beta chain) was captured by sequencing in a study of cytomegalovirus exposure and HLA in healthy donors. Background on the study: Approximately 190 million T cells yielded more than 95 million unique TCR beta sequences, as an earlier analysis found. General observations from the study: The analysis excluded some indistinguishable V segments, including TRBV6-2 and TRBV6-3.

The CDR3 has 16 amino acids. Primers: 60 Vbeta forward and 13 Jbeta reverse. Using immunoSEQ multiplex PCR, the repertoire was profiled, and TCRdb retains in-frame clones only, with some absent. The table records around 60,000 clones, 75% to 85% of them present only once. A note on this clone: Antigen specificity is unknown.

The sequencing input was PBMCs. The V gene is TRBV1, the J gene TRBJ1-6; the DNA was not used to check the table's D call, TRBD1. TRBV1 is a pseudogene segment. This sequence originates from a man in his fifties in good health and CMV-seropositive. This CDR3 is CTSSQDEQGRNSPLHF. CDR3 sequence (DNA): TGCACCAGCAGCCAAGACGAGCAGGGTCGGAATTCACCCCTCCACTTT.